This T cell receptor (beta chain) derives from a study of beta chain features in type 1 diabetes. Across the whole study: Cell yields, gender and age were comparable in patients and healthy donors. Notes on the study in general: It was among patients, rather than healthy donors, that naive, central memory and Treg TCRB repertoires appeared more similar. PCR, the amplification step, might favor shorter templates, equally in patients and controls. There was a possibility that cDNA sequencing over-represented cells with high TCR expression.

Of the isolated RNA, all was reverse transcribed, and so the sequenced material was expressed TCRB transcripts. The protocol was immunoSEQ multiplex PCR, while the TCRdb copy is restricted to in-frame clones and leaves out a portion. This table holds some 150,000 clones, roughly 9.3% found once. This clone was recorded many times. The antigen is unknown. The ends were cut back, 6 bases at V and 0 bases at J, with 12 bases in the middle. This CDR3 is 15 amino acids long. Germline CDR1 and CDR2: LNHDA and SQIVND (reference sequence). What was sequenced was central memory CD4+ T cells from blood. The receptor was isolated from a middle-aged woman in good health. This chain connects TRBV19 to TRBJ2-1; tentatively, D is TRBD2 (5 bases). For the CDR3, the DNA is TGTGCCAGTAGCGGAGACACTAGCTCCTACAATGAGCAGTTCTTC. Encoded protein: CASSGDTSSYNEQFF.